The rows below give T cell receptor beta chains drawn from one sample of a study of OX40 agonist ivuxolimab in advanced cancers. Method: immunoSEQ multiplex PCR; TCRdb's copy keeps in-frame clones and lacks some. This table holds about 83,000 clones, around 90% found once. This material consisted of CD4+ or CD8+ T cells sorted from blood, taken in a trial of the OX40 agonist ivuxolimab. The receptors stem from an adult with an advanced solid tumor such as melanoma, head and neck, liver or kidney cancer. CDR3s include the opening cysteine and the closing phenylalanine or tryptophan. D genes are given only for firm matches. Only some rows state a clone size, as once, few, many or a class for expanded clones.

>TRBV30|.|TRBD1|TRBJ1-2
CAWSYDRGLFYGYTF
TGTGCCTGGAGTTATGACAGGGGGTTGTTCTATGGCTACACCTTC
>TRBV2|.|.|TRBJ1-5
CASRGDHQPQHF
TGTGCCAGCAGGGGGGACCATCAGCCCCAGCATTTT
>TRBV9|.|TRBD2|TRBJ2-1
CASSHPLSGGARVGEQFF
TGTGCCAGCAGCCACCCCCTCAGCGGGGGTGCCCGGGTGGGTGAGCAGTTCTTC
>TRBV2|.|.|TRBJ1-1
CASGSGHLNTEAFF
TGTGCCAGCGGGTCGGGACACCTGAACACTGAAGCTTTCTTT
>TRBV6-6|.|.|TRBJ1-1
CASSKLTGKGTEAFF
TGTGCCAGCAGTAAACTGACAGGAAAAGGGACTGAAGCTTTCTTT
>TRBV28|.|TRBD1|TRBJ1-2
CASSFGRDSNYGYTF
TGTGCCAGCAGTTTTGGCCGGGACAGTAACTATGGCTACACCTTC
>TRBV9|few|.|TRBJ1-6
CASSPGGDSPLHF
TGTGCCAGCAGCCCCGGGGGGGACTCACCCCTCCACTTT
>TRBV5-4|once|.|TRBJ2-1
CASTETGHEQFF
TGTGCCAGCACCGAAACAGGGCACGAGCAGTTCTTC
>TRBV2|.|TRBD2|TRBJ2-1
CASERESYNEQFF
TGTGCCAGCGAGCGGGAGTCTTACAATGAGCAGTTCTTC
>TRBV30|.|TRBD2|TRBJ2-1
CAWSVPLPGLARNEQFF
TGTGCCTGGAGTGTGCCTCTACCGGGACTAGCGAGAAACGAGCAGTTCTTC
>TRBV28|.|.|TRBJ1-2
CASTPLWKDGYTF
TGTGCCAGCACCCCCCTTTGGAAAGATGGCTACACCTTC
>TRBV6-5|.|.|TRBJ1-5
CASSSVSVSNQPQHF
TGTGCCAGCAGTTCTGTCTCGGTTAGCAATCAGCCCCAGCATTTT
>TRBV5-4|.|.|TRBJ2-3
CASSLWDTQYF
TGTGCCAGCAGCTTGTGGGATACGCAGTATTTT
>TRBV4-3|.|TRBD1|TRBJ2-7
CASSAHRGNEQYF
TGCGCCAGCAGCGCCCACAGGGGAAACGAGCAGTACTTC
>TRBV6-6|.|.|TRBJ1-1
CASKVGAATFF
TGTGCCAGCAAGGTTGGTGCGGCAACTTTCTTT
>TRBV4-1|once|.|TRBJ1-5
CASSQDISLGGRNQPQHF
TGCGCCAGCAGCCAAGACATAAGCTTGGGGGGGCGCAATCAGCCCCAGCATTTT
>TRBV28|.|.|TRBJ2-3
CASNGGGSADTQYF
TGTGCCAGCAATGGGGGGGGCAGCGCAGATACGCAGTATTTT
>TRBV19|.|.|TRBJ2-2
CASSMTGELFF
TGTGCCAGTAGTATGACCGGGGAGCTGTTTTTT
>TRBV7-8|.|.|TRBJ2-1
CASSLGGWIGSSYNEQFF
TGTGCCAGCAGCTTAGGAGGGTGGATCGGGAGCTCCTACAATGAGCAGTTCTTC
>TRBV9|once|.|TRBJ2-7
CASSVEDSPLGREQYF
TGTGCCAGCAGCGTAGAGGACAGCCCGTTGGGTAGGGAGCAGTACTTC
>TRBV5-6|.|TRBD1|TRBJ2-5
CASSLPGTGQETQYF
TGTGCCAGCAGCTTGCCTGGGACAGGGCAAGAGACCCAGTACTTC
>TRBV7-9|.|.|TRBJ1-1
CASSMGNTEAFF
TGTGCCAGCAGCATGGGGAACACTGAAGCTTTCTTT
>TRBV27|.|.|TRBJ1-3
CASSFSPSSGNTIYF
TGTGCCAGCAGTTTCAGTCCCAGCTCTGGAAACACCATATATTTT
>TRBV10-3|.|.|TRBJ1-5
CAISDRSSNQPQHF
TGTGCCATCAGTGACCGCAGCAGCAATCAGCCCCAGCATTTT
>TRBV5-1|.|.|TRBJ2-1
CASSPYPYNEQFF
TGCGCCAGCAGCCCTTACCCTTACAATGAGCAGTTCTTC
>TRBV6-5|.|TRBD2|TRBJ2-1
CASRLGLADYNEQFF
TGTGCCAGCAGACTCGGACTAGCGGACTACAATGAGCAGTTCTTC
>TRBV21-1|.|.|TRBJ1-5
CASRRGNNQPQHF
TGTGCCAGCCGGAGGGGCAACAATCAGCCCCAGCATTTT
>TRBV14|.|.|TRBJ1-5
CASSQRNQPQHF
TGTGCCAGCAGCCAAAGGAATCAGCCCCAGCATTTT
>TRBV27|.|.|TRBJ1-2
CASSTQQFSYGYTF
TGTGCCAGCAGTACCCAACAGTTTTCCTATGGCTACACCTTC